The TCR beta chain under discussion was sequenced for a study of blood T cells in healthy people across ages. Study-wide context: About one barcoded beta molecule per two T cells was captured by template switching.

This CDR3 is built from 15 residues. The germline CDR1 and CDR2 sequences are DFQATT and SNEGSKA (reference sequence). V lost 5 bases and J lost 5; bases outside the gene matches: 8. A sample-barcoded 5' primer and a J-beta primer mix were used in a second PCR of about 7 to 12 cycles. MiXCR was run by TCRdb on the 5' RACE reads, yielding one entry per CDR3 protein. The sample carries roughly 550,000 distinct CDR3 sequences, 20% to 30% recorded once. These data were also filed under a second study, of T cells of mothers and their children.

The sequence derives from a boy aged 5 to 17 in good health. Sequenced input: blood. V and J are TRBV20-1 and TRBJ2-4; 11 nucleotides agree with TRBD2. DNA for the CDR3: TGCAGTGCTCCAATCCCGGGACTAGCGGAAAACATTCAGTACTTC. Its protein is CSAPIPGLAENIQYF.